This TCR beta chain was sequenced during a study of cytomegalovirus exposure and HLA in healthy donors. The study ran its PCR with 60 Vbeta and 13 Jbeta primers. Here immunoSEQ multiplex PCR was the method, and the copy in TCRdb shows in-frame clones only, minus some. In the table there are roughly 15,000 clones, 63% of which are singletons. Whole-study results and caveats: Later analysis placed DRB1 highest and HLA-C lowest in TCR association rates, which differed by HLA locus.

The V gene lost 4 bases and the J gene lost 3 bases, with 9 bases spanning the gap. The CDR3 runs 13 residues. The germline V gene encodes CDR1 MRHNA and CDR2 SNTAGT. Details on this clone: Its specificity is unknown.

The gene calls are TRBV6-4 and TRBJ1-1; tentative D call: TRBD1 (6 bases). The sequenced sample consisted of PBMCs. This TCR was recovered from a woman aged 50 to 65 in good health and CMV-seropositive. In DNA, the CDR3 is TGTGCCAGCAGTGCCTCAGGGGACACTGAAGCTTTCTTT. Encoded protein: CASSASGDTEAFF.